Presented here are 17 T cell receptor beta chains from one specimen sequenced in a study of control samples from healthy donors and cancer patients. Clones were sequenced by immunoSEQ multiplex PCR, and TCRdb holds only the in-frame ones, with some missing. The sample holds some 120,000 clones; approximately 89% are singletons and the top ten take approximately 7.8%. The sequenced material came from blood. These receptors were obtained from a woman under 30 in good health.

This clone counts as medium-sized. The rearrangement joins TRBV6-2 or TRBV6-3 to TRBJ2-7; 13 nucleotides agree with TRBD2. The CDR3 covers 18 residues. Germline loops: CDR1 MNHEY, CDR2 SVGEGT. The ends lost 1 base at V and 3 bases at J; junction bases unmatched: 9. CDR3 sequence: CASSYLSGLAGDFYEQYF. The CDR3 nucleotides are TGTGCCAGCAGTTACTTATCCGGACTAGCGGGAGACTTCTACGAGCAGTACTTC.

This CDR3 is CASSSNAQYF. The CDR3 nucleotides are TGTGCCAGCAGTAGTAATGCCCAGTACTTC. The chain joins TRBV28 to TRBJ2-5, with no clear D. Trimming removed 5 bases from V and 9 bases from J, with 7 bases in between. This CDR3 contains 10 residues. From germline, CDR1 is MDHEN and CDR2 SYDVKM.

The rearrangement links TRBV12-3 or TRBV12-4 to TRBJ2-1, with TRBD2 matching over 8 bases. CDR3 size: 13 residues. V lost 3 bases, J lost 16 bases, and 11 bases stayed unmatched. In DNA, the CDR3 is TGTGCCAGCAGTTTTGATACTAGCGGCCCCGAATTCTTC. This sequence encodes CASSFDTSGPEFF.

The table lists this clone with a count of one. The chain has TRBV29-1 and TRBJ1-2; D is perhaps TRBD1 (5 bases). V was pared by 7 bases and J by 3 bases, with 15 bases between. Germline loops: CDR1 SQVTM, CDR2 ANQGSEA. This CDR3 contains 13 residues. The CDR3: CSATGGEHYGYTF. CDR3 nucleotides: TGCAGCGCTACGGGAGGGGAGCACTATGGCTACACCTTC. The full variable domain, completed using reference TRBV29-1 and TRBJ1-2, is SAVISQKPSRDICQRGTSLTIQCQVDSQVTMMFWYRQQPGQSLTLIATANQGSEATYESGFVIDKFPISRPNLTFSTLTVSNMSPEDSSIYLCSATGGEHYGYTFGSGTRLTVV.

The gene calls are TRBV19 and TRBJ1-2; D is perhaps TRBD1 (6 bases). This CDR3 is built from 14 residues. V was shortened by 4 bases and J by 4 bases, with 13 bases between the two germline ends. Germline V lookup: CDR1 LNHDA, CDR2 SQIVND (reference sequence). The CDR3 reads CASSTRTVSYGYTF. CDR3 in DNA: TGTGCCAGTAGTACACGGACAGTAAGCTATGGCTACACCTTC.

This chain uses TRBV29-1 with TRBJ2-1; no firm D call. V was cut by 6 bases and J by 5 bases, with 14 bases left in between. This CDR3 is 13 amino acids long. Germline V gene lookup returns CDR1 SQVTM and CDR2 ANQGSEA. CDR3 sequence: CSVGYMVNNEQFF. Here the CDR3 DNA reads TGCAGCGTGGGTTATATGGTTAACAATGAGCAGTTCTTC.

CDR3 nucleotides: TGTGCCACCAGTGATTTGGTGGGTGAGCAGTTCTTC. Protein: CATSDLVGEQFF. This sequence joins TRBV24-1 and TRBJ2-1; D not certain. Germline lookup yields CDR1 KGHDR and CDR2 SFDVKD. V gave up 0 bases and J gave up 9 bases, with 5 bases separating them. CDR3 length: 12 amino acids.

In this sample, this clone turned up a few times. This rearrangement joins TRBV28 to TRBJ1-3; the D gene is possibly TRBD1 (5 bases). Germline CDR1 is MDHEN and CDR2 is SYDVKM. CDR3 length: 15 residues. V was cut by 6 bases and J by 0 bases, with 12 bases left in between. CDR3 coding DNA: TGTGCCAGCAGGAACCAGGGCAGCTCTGGAAACACCATATATTTT. Translating gives CASRNQGSSGNTIYF.

The rearrangement uses TRBV7-2 and TRBJ1-1, with D uncertain. V was clipped by 1 base and J by 3 bases, with 9 bases between them. Per germline, CDR1 SGHTA and CDR2 FQGNSA. The CDR3 is 14 residues long. The CDR3 bases are TGTGCCAGCAGCTTAGGTAGGGCGTACACTGAAGCTTTCTTT. Its translation is CASSLGRAYTEAFF. Complete variable domain (other parts from reference TRBV7-2 and TRBJ1-1): GAGVSQSPSNKVTEKGKDVELRCDPISGHTALYWYRQSLGQGLEFLIYFQGNSAPDKSGLPSDRFSAERTGGSVSTLTIQRTQQEDSAVYLCASSLGRAYTEAFFGQGTRLTVV.

V and J are TRBV6-5 and TRBJ1-2; D is perhaps TRBD1 (5 bases). The CDR3 covers 14 residues. Germline V lookup: CDR1 MNHEY, CDR2 SVGAGI. Trimming shortened V by 6 bases and J by 7 bases, and 18 bases separated the two germline ends. Written as DNA, the CDR3 is TGTGCCAGCAGCGAGTCGGCCAGGGCGTTTGGCTACACCTTC. Translated: CASSESARAFGYTF.

The J gene is TRBJ2-7, the V gene TRBV11-2; the D call may be TRBD1 or TRBD2 (6 bases each). The V and J ends lost 3 bases and 0 bases respectively, with 24 bases between them. There are 19 residues in the CDR3. Per germline, CDR1 SGHAT and CDR2 FQNNGV. The CDR3 loop reads CASSFDRGTWETASYEQYF. Here the CDR3 DNA reads TGTGCCAGCAGCTTTGATCGGGGGACATGGGAGACAGCCTCCTACGAGCAGTACTTC.

This clone was seen more than once but under ten times. J is TRBJ1-5 and V is TRBV4-2, with 7 positions matching TRBD1. The CDR3 is 15 residues long. Germline-derived CDR1 and CDR2 are LGHNA and YNFKEQ. V dropped 0 bases and J dropped 5; count of bases not matched to a gene: 4. Here the CDR3 reads CASSQERDRYQPQHF. CDR3 in DNA: TGTGCCAGCAGCCAAGAGAGGGACAGATATCAGCCCCAGCATTTT.

The chain uses TRBV19 and TRBJ2-3; 14 bases line up with TRBD2. V shed 4 bases, J shed 10 bases, and the junction held 7 bases outside the gene matches. Germline CDR1 is LNHDA and CDR2 is SQIVND (reference sequence). The CDR3 loop spans 15 amino acids. The CDR3 DNA is TGTGCCAGTAGTACCGGGACTAGCGGGAGCGGGCCGCAGTATTTT. Its protein product is CASSTGTSGSGPQYF.

J is TRBJ2-5 and V is TRBV30; 10 positions agree with TRBD1. Trimming removed 4 bases from V and 3 bases from J; junction bases left unmatched: 11. CDR3 length: 16 amino acids. CDR1 is GTSNPN and CDR2 is SVGIG in the germline V gene (reference sequence). CDR3 nucleotides: TGTGCCTGGATGGTGGGACAGGGGTCCTGGAAAGAGACCCAGTACTTC. Translated: CAWMVGQGSWKETQYF.

This chain connects TRBV4-3 to TRBJ2-7; D tentatively fits TRBD1 or TRBD2 (5 bases each). This CDR3 comprises 16 residues. The germline V and J ends were trimmed by 0 bases and 2 bases, with 14 bases remaining between them. CDR1 and CDR2 from the germline V gene are LGHNA and YSLEER. The CDR3 here is CASSQDLGTATYEQYF. For the CDR3, the DNA is TGCGCCAGCAGCCAAGATTTAGGGACGGCTACCTACGAGCAGTACTTC.

This clone was detected a few times. Other DNA sequences in the same sample also yield this CDR3. The chain couples TRBV28 to TRBJ2-2; D is unclear. The V end was cut by 5 bases, the J end by 6 bases, with 4 bases between. The CDR3 runs 11 residues. Per the germline V gene, CDR1 is MDHEN and CDR2 is SYDVKM. CDR3: CASSLPGELFF. In nucleotides, the CDR3 is TGTGCCAGCAGTCTCCCCGGGGAGCTGTTTTTT.

The CDR3 bases are TGTGCCAGTAGTGCCCGACTAGCGGCGTTAGCCAAAAACATTCAGTACTTC. It is translated as CASSARLAALAKNIQYF. The chain combines TRBV19 with TRBJ2-4; TRBD2 agrees at 9 bases. Germline trimming cut 5 bases from V and 0 bases from J; bases unmatched to any gene: 8. The CDR3 runs 17 residues. The germline gives CDR1 LNHDA, CDR2 SQIVND (reference sequence).